The rows below give T cell receptor beta chains drawn from one sample of a study of response to subunit inactivated influenza vaccine. TCRdb itself ran the RT-PCR reads through MiXCR, one entry per CDR3 protein. This sample yields approximately 700,000 distinct CDR3 sequences, of which 15% to 18% are seen a single time; 11% belongs to the top ten. Sequencing used PBMCs from blood, obtained 11 to 12 days after vaccination. These receptors were taken from a man aged 45 to 65 who received an inactivated influenza vaccine. The CDR3 runs from the conserved cysteine through the conserved F or W. Fields, in order: V gene, clone size, D gene, J gene, CDR3 DNA, CDR3 protein. A D gene is named only where the DNA matches it firmly. Clone size, where shown, is once, few, many, or a class for clones that have expanded.

TRBV20-1	.	.	TRBJ2-2	TGCAGTGCTAGAGATGGAGGGGGTGCCGGGGAGCTGTTTTTT	CSARDGGGAGELFF
TRBV11-2	few	.	TRBJ2-2	TGTGCCAGCAGGTCCGACAGAAACACCGGGGAGCTGTTTTTT	CASRSDRNTGELFF
TRBV12-3/TRBV12-4	.	.	TRBJ2-5	TGTGCCAGCAGTTTCGGGGACGGGGAGACCCAGTACTTC	CASSFGDGETQYF
TRBV11-3	once	TRBD1	TRBJ2-2	TGTGCCAGCAGCCCCCGCGGGACAGGGGGCTCCGGGGAGCTGTTTTTT	CASSPRGTGGSGELFF
TRBV18	.	.	TRBJ2-6	TGTGCCAGCTCACCACCGTTCTCTGGGGCCAACGTCCTGACTTTC	CASSPPFSGANVLTF
TRBV3-1	.	.	TRBJ2-1	TGTGCCAGCAGCCAAGCCGGACAGACCGGCTCCTACAATGAGCAGTTCTTC	CASSQAGQTGSYNEQFF
TRBV5-1	few	TRBD1	TRBJ2-4	TGCGCCAGCAGCCGTGACAGGGGGTCAAACATTCAGTACTTC	CASSRDRGSNIQYF
TRBV4-2	.	.	TRBJ2-1	TGTGCCAGCAGCCACCCTACAGGCGGGAATGAGCAGTTCTTC	CASSHPTGGNEQFF
TRBV5-1	few	.	TRBJ2-7	TGCGCCAGCAGCATCAGGACAGAAACCTACGAGCAGTACTTC	CASSIRTETYEQYF
TRBV6-2/TRBV6-3	few	.	TRBJ2-7	TGTGCCAGCAGTTACTCGAGGAGCCATGGCGAGCAGTACTTC	CASSYSRSHGEQYF
TRBV12-3/TRBV12-4	many	.	TRBJ1-5	TGTGCCAGCTCAGACGTTCATAGCAATCAGCCCCAGCATTTT	CASSDVHSNQPQHF
TRBV5-1	few	TRBD1	TRBJ1-2	TGCGCCAGCAGCTTAGGGACAGGGAAGAACTATGGCTACACCTTC	CASSLGTGKNYGYTF
TRBV4-2	few	TRBD2	TRBJ2-7	TGTGCCAGCAGCCAAGATTACCCGGGACTAGCGGGAGTTGGCCTGCAGTACTTC	CASSQDYPGLAGVGLQYF
TRBV29-1	.	TRBD1	TRBJ2-2	TGCAGCGTTGAGGACAGGGAGAACACCGGGGAGCTGTTTTTT	CSVEDRENTGELFF
TRBV7-9	many	.	TRBJ2-1	TGTGCCAGCAGCTTAGTCGGCCATGAGCAGTTCTTC	CASSLVGHEQFF
TRBV25-1	few	TRBD1	TRBJ2-7	TGTGCCAGCAGTGAAGGCTCGTGGGACAGCCGGTCCCCCTACGAGCAGTACTTC	CASSEGSWDSRSPYEQYF
TRBV25-1	.	.	TRBJ2-5	TGTGCCAGCAGTGAACTTTGGGGAGCCTCTCCAGAGACCCAGTACTTC	CASSELWGASPETQYF
TRBV7-8	many	.	TRBJ2-4	TGTGCCAGCAGCTTAACATCCGTTGTCGGGGCCAGTAAAAACATTCAGTACTTC	CASSLTSVVGASKNIQYF
TRBV10-3	few	TRBD1	TRBJ2-1	TGTGCCATCAGTGGACAGGGGGCCCCCTACAATGAGCAGTTCTTC	CAISGQGAPYNEQFF
TRBV7-9	.	.	TRBJ2-1	TGTGCCAGCAGCTTAGAATCTCGAGGGGGGGAGCAGTTCTTC	CASSLESRGGEQFF
TRBV10-3	.	.	TRBJ2-2	TGTGCCATCAGAGCCGAGAACAGGGTTACCGGGGAGCTGTTTTTT	CAIRAENRVTGELFF
TRBV3-1	.	TRBD1	TRBJ2-7	TGTGCCAGCAGCCAAGGTGGCAGGGGGCTCGGCGAGCAGTACTTC	CASSQGGRGLGEQYF
TRBV2	.	TRBD1	TRBJ1-2	TGTGCCAGCAGGAGAAGGACAGGGGAGTTTGGCGGCTACACCTTC	CASRRRTGEFGGYTF
TRBV6-2/TRBV6-3	.	TRBD2	TRBJ2-1	TGTGCCAGCGCGAGCGGGACCTTGGACAATGAGCAGTTCTTC	CASASGTLDNEQFF
TRBV18	.	TRBD1	TRBJ1-2	TGTGCCAGCTCACCACCGGGACAGAAAAACTATGGCTACACCTTC	CASSPPGQKNYGYTF
TRBV6-6	.	.	TRBJ2-3	TGTGCCAGCAGTTACGGTTCACCCGGTCTGTATTTT	CASSYGSPGLYF
TRBV6-7	many	TRBD2	TRBJ2-7	TGTGCCAGCAGTTGCACGACTAGCGGGAGGGCCGGTCGGACCTACGAGCAGTACTTC	CASSCTTSGRAGRTYEQYF
TRBV20-1	few	.	TRBJ1-1	TGCAGTGCTAGTGGGTGGGAGATCATGAACACTGAAGCTTTCTTT	CSASGWEIMNTEAFF
TRBV6-1	many	.	TRBJ2-3	TGTGCCAGCAGCGGAAAATCCACAGATACGCAGTATTTT	CASSGKSTDTQYF
TRBV29-1	many	TRBD1	TRBJ2-3	TGCAGCGTTGAAGATAAGGGACAGGGAATAGATACGCAGTATTTT	CSVEDKGQGIDTQYF
TRBV29-1	few	TRBD1	TRBJ1-3	TGCAGCGTTCGGACAGGGCAGGGCATGGAGGACACCATATATTTT	CSVRTGQGMEDTIYF
TRBV15	.	.	TRBJ2-4	TGTGCCACCAGCAGAGATAGACAGCTCCCAAACATTCAGTACTTC	CATSRDRQLPNIQYF
TRBV6-5	once	TRBD2	TRBJ2-3	TGTGCCAGCAGTTACTGGGCTAGCGGAAACACAGATACGCAGTATTTT	CASSYWASGNTDTQYF
TRBV10-3	few	.	TRBJ1-1	TGTGCCATCAGCGGGGACGTTGAAGCTTTCTTT	CAISGDVEAFF
TRBV6-1	few	.	TRBJ2-1	TGTGCCGTATCTAAGGGGGGGGGCCTAAATGAGCAGTTCTTC	CAVSKGGGLNEQFF
TRBV5-5	few	.	TRBJ2-1	TGTGCCAGCAGCCCATCCACGACTAGTGTTAATGAGCAGTTCTTC	CASSPSTTSVNEQFF
TRBV10-2	few	.	TRBJ1-5	TGCGCCAGCAGTGCGGGGGGTCAGCCCCAGCATTTT	CASSAGGQPQHF
TRBV24-1	.	.	TRBJ1-5	TGTGCCACCAGTGATCCGGGACCGAATCAGCCCCAGCATTTT	CATSDPGPNQPQHF
TRBV11-2	.	TRBD1	TRBJ2-7	TGTGCCAGCAGCAAAGGGACAGGGGGCTGGTCCTACGAGCAGTACTTC	CASSKGTGGWSYEQYF
TRBV3-1	few	TRBD2	TRBJ2-5	TGTGCCAGCAGCCAAGATCAGGGACTAGCGGAGACCCAGTACTTC	CASSQDQGLAETQYF
TRBV9	.	TRBD2	TRBJ2-5	TGTGCCAGCACCTCACGGGGGGTGAGCTGGGAGACCCAGTACTTC	CASTSRGVSWETQYF
TRBV20-1	.	.	TRBJ1-2	TGCAGTGCTAGCTTACCGACAAACTATGGCTACACCTTC	CSASLPTNYGYTF
TRBV20-1	few	.	TRBJ1-6	TGCAGTGCTGCATCCCTTCGGGACACCTATAATTCACCCCTCCACTTT	CSAASLRDTYNSPLHF
TRBV7-2	few	.	TRBJ2-5	TGTGCCAGCAGCTTAGGTGCAGGGAGGCGAGAGACCCAGTACTTC	CASSLGAGRRETQYF
TRBV20-1	few	.	TRBJ2-3	TGCAGTGCTACCGGGGGAACTCTCACAGATACGCAGTATTTT	CSATGGTLTDTQYF
TRBV28	.	.	TRBJ1-4	TGTGCCAGCAGCCGGGCGTTTAATGAAAAACTGTTTTTT	CASSRAFNEKLFF
TRBV7-2	.	.	TRBJ2-5	TGTGCCAGCAGCCTGCCCCAAGGGCCCCAAGAGACCCAGTACTTC	CASSLPQGPQETQYF
TRBV10-3	.	TRBD2	TRBJ2-1	TGTGCCATCGGCCGGTCTAGCGGGTCTTACAATGAGCAGTTCTTC	CAIGRSSGSYNEQFF
TRBV5-1	many	.	TRBJ2-5	TGCGCCAGCAGCGCAGACCCTTATATGGAGGAGACCCAGTACTTC	CASSADPYMEETQYF
TRBV28	once	.	TRBJ1-5	TGTGCCAGCAGGATGGCCCACAGGGCTCATCAGCCCCAGCATTTT	CASRMAHRAHQPQHF
TRBV3-1	.	TRBD1	TRBJ1-2	TGTGCCAGCAGCCGACCGGGACAGGGGATAGGCTACACCTTC	CASSRPGQGIGYTF
TRBV7-9	.	TRBD2	TRBJ2-2	TGTGCCAGCAGCTTAACTCGACGGTCCGGGGGGGCCGGGGAGCTGTTTTTT	CASSLTRRSGGAGELFF
TRBV5-6	.	TRBD1	TRBJ2-2	TGTGCCAGCAGCCAGGACAGGGGGCAGATCGGGGAGCTGTTTTTT	CASSQDRGQIGELFF
TRBV20-1	.	TRBD1	TRBJ2-7	TGCAGTGCTAGCGCCAGGGGGTGGGGCTTTTACGAGCAGTACTTC	CSASARGWGFYEQYF
TRBV12-3/TRBV12-4	.	.	TRBJ1-2	TGTGCCAGCAGATCGCGGGGGGCGAACAATGGCTACACCTTC	CASRSRGANNGYTF